These 3 T cell receptor beta chains originate from one sample sequenced in a study of beta chain features in type 1 diabetes. Study-wide findings and caveats: A moderate, significant TCRB CDR3 shortening appeared in type 1 diabetes across four CD4+ subsets.

No antigen is known for these receptors. The whole isolated RNA underwent reverse transcription, so sequencing captured expressed TCRB transcripts. Produced via immunoSEQ multiplex PCR; TCRdb's table is partial and in-frame only. The sample has about 270,000 clones; approximately 15% are singletons. Sequencing used naive CD4+ T cells from blood. The receptors here all came from a man aged 25 to 40 with type 1 diabetes.

In this sample, this clone turned up a few times. The chain is built from TRBV7-3 and TRBJ1-1; D ambiguous. Germline CDR1 SGHTA, CDR2 FQGTGA. The CDR3 loop spans 13 amino acids. Trimming removed 5 bases at V and 5 bases at J, with 12 bases between. CDR3 in DNA: TGTGCCAGCAGCCTTACGACAAGGACTGAAGCTTTCTTT. It is translated as CASSLTTRTEAFF.

The V and J genes are TRBV7-2 and TRBJ2-3, with D perhaps matching TRBD1 (5 bases). This CDR3 spans 13 amino acids. Germline-derived CDR1 and CDR2 are SGHTA and FQGNSA. V was pared by 3 bases and J by 4 bases, with 8 bases between. The CDR3 sequence is CASSLGPADTQYF. Written as DNA, the CDR3 is TGTGCCAGCAGCTTGGGGCCCGCAGATACGCAGTATTTT.

Only a few counts were recorded for this clone. DNA of the CDR3: TGCGCCAGCAGCCAAGCTGGACAGGGGGCTTACGAGCAGTACTTC. As protein: CASSQAGQGAYEQYF. The chain joins TRBV4-3 to TRBJ2-7; 11 positions agree with TRBD1. Trimming took 1 base from V and 4 from J; bases not matched to a gene: 3. The length of the CDR3 is 15 residues. Germline V gene data show CDR1 as LGHNA and CDR2 as YSLEER.